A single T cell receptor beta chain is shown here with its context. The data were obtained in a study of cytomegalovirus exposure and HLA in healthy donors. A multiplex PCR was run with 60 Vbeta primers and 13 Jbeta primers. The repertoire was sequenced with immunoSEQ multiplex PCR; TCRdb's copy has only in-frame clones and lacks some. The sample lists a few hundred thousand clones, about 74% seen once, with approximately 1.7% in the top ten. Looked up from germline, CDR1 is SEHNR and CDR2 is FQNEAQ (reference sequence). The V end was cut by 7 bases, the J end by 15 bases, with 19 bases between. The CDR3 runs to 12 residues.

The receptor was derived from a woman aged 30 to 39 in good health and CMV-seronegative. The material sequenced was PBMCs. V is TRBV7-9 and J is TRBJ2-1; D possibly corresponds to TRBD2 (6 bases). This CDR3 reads CASTPARDGGFF. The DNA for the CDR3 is TGTGCCAGCACCCCGGCGCGGGATGGGGGGTTCTTC.